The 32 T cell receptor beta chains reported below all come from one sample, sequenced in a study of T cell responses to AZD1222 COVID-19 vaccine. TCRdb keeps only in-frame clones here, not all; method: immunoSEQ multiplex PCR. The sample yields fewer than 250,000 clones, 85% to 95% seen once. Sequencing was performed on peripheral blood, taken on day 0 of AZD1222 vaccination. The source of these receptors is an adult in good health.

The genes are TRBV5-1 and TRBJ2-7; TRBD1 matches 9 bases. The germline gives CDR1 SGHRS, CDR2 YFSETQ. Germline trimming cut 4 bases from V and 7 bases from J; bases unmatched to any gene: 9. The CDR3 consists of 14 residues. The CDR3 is CASSPGQGRDEQYF. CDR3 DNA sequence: TGCGCCAGCAGCCCCGGACAGGGGCGAGATGAGCAGTACTTC.

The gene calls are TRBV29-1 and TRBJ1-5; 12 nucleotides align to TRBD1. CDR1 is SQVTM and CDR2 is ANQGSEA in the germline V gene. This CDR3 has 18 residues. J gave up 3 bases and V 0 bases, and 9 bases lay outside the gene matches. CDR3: CSVEEGTGGVESNQPQHF. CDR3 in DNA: TGCAGCGTTGAAGAGGGGACAGGGGGCGTAGAGTCCAATCAGCCCCAGCATTTT.

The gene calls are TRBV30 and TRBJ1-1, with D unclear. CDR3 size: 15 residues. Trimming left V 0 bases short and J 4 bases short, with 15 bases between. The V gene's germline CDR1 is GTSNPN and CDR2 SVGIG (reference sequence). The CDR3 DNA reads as TGTGCCTGGAGTGTACCAAATAGGCCGGGCACTGAAGCTTTCTTT. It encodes CAWSVPNRPGTEAFF.

This CDR3 reads CASSIDFNEQFF. CDR3 bases: TGTGCCAGTAGTATAGATTTCAATGAGCAGTTCTTC. This chain connects TRBV19 to TRBJ2-1; D gene uncertain. V was shortened by 0 bases and J by 6 bases, with 3 bases between the two germline ends. The CDR3 contains 12 residues. Germline-derived CDR1 and CDR2 are LNHDA and SQIVND (reference sequence).

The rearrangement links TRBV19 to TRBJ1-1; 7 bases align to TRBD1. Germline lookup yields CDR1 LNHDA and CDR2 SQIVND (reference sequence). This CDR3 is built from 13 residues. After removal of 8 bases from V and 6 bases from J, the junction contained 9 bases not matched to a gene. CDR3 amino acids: CASSPTGTAEAFF. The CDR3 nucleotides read TGTGCCAGTTCTCCTACCGGGACAGCTGAAGCTTTCTTT.

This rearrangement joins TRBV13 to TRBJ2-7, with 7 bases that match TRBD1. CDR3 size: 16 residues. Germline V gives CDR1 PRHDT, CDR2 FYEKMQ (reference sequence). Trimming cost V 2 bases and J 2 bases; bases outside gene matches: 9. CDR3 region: CASSLMTATGTYEQYF. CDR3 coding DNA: TGTGCCAGCAGCTTAATGACCGCGACAGGGACCTACGAGCAGTACTTC.

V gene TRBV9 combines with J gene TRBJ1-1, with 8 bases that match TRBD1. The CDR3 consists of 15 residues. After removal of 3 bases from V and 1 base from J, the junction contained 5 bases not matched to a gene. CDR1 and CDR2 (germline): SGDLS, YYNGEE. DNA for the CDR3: TGTGCCAGCAGCGGAGGACAGGGAGGGAACACTGAAGCTTTCTTT. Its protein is CASSGGQGGNTEAFF.

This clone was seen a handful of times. This chain's CDR3 is CASSLRAVTGGANTEAFF. CDR3 sequence (DNA): TGTGCCAGCAGCTTAAGGGCTGTGACAGGGGGCGCGAACACTGAAGCTTTCTTT. The chain joins TRBV7-3 to TRBJ1-1; 10 nucleotides align to TRBD1. The CDR3 covers 18 residues. Germline CDR1 and CDR2: SGHTA and FQGTGA. V was pared by 1 base and J by 1 base, with 9 bases of the junction left unmatched.

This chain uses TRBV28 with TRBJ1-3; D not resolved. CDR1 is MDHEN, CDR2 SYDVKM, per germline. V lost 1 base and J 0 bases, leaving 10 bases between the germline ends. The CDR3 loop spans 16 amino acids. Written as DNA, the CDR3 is TGTGCCAGCAGTTTATCCCTAGGTAGCTCTGGAAACACCATATATTTT. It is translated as CASSLSLGSSGNTIYF.

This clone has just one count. CDR3 amino acids: CASSPSGGTDTQYF. The DNA for the CDR3 is TGTGCCAGCAGCCCGAGCGGGGGTACAGATACGCAGTATTTT. The J gene is TRBJ2-3, the V gene TRBV9; 8 bases agree with TRBD2. V shed 4 bases and J 3 bases; nucleotides not matched to a gene: 4. This CDR3 is 14 amino acids long. The germline V gene encodes CDR1 SGDLS and CDR2 YYNGEE.

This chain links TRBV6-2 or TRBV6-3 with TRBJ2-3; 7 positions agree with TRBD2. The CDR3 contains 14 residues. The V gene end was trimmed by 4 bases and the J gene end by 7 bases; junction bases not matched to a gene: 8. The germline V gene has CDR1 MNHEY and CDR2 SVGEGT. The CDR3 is CASSSGGGTYTQYF. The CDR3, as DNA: TGTGCCAGCAGTTCTGGGGGGGGGACTTATACGCAGTATTTT.

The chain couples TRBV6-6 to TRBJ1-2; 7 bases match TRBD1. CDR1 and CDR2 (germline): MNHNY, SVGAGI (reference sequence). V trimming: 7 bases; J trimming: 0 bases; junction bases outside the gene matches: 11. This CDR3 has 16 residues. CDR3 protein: CASTQNSGQANYGYTF. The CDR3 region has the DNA TGTGCCAGCACTCAAAATAGCGGACAGGCTAACTATGGCTACACCTTC.

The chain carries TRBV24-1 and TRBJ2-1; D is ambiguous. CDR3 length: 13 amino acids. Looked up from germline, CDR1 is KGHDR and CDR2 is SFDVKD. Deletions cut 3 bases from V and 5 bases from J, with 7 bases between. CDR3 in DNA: TGTGCCACCAGTGATGTTTTACACAATGAGCAGTTCTTC. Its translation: CATSDVLHNEQFF.

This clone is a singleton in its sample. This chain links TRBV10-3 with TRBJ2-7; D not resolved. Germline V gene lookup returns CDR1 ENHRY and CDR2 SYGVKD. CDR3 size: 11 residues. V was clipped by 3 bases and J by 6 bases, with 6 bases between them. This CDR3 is CAISEGLEQYF. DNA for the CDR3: TGTGCCATCAGTGAAGGTCTCGAGCAGTACTTC.

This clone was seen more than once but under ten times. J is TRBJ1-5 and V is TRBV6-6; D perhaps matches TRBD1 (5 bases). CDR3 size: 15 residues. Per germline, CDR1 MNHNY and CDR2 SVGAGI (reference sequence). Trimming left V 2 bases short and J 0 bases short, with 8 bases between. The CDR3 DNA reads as TGTGCCAGCAGTTACAGGGGCAATAGCAATCAGCCCCAGCATTTT. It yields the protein CASSYRGNSNQPQHF.

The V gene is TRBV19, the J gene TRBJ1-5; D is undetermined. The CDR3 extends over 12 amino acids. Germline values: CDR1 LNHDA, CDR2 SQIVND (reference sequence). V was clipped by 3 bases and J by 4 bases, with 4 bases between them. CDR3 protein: CASSMINQPQHF. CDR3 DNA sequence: TGTGCCAGTAGTATGATTAATCAGCCCCAGCATTTT.

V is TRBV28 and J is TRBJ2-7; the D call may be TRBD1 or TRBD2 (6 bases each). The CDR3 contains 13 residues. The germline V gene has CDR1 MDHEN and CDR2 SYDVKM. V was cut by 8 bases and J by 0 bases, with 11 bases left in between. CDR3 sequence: CASRGPGSYEQYF. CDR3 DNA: TGTGCCAGCCGGGGGCCCGGCTCCTACGAGCAGTACTTC.

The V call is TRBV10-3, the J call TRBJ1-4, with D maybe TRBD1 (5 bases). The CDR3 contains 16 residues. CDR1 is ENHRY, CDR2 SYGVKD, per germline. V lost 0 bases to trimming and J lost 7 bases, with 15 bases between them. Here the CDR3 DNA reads TGTGCCATCAGTGAGTCGAGGGAGGGGATAGGTGAAAAACTGTTTTTT. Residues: CAISESREGIGEKLFF.

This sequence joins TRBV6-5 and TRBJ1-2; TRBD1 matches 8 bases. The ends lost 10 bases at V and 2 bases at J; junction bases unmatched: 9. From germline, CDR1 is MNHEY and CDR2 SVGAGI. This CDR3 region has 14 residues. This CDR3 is CATTRDRLNYGYTF. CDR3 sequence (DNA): TGTGCCACCACTAGGGACAGGTTAAACTATGGCTACACCTTC.

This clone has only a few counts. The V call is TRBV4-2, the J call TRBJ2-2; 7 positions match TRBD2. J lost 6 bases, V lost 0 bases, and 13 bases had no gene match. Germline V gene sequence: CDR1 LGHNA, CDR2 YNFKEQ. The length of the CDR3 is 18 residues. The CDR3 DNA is TGTGCCAGCAGCCAAGATGCGGTGGGTGCGGGGAGGGCCGGGGAGCTGTTTTTT. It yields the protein CASSQDAVGAGRAGELFF.

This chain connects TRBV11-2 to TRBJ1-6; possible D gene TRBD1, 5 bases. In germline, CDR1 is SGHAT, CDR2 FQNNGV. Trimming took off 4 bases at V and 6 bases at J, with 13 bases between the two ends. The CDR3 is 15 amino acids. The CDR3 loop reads CASSSIRGRNSPLHF. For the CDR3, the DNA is TGTGCCAGCAGCTCCATTCGGGGCCGTAATTCACCCCTCCACTTT. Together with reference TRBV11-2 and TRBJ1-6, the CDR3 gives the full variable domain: EAGVAQSPRYKIIEKRQSVAFWCNPISGHATLYWYQQILGQGPKLLIQFQNNGVVDDSQLPKDRFSAERLKGVDSTLKIQPAKLEDSAVYLCASSSIRGRNSPLHFGNGTRLTVT.

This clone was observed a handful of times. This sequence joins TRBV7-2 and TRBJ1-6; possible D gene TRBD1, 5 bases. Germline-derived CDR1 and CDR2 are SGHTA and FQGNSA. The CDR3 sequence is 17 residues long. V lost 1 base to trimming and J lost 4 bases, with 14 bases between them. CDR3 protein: CASSLDGQGRYNSPLHF. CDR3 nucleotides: TGTGCCAGCAGCTTAGATGGGCAGGGCAGGTATAATTCACCCCTCCACTTT.

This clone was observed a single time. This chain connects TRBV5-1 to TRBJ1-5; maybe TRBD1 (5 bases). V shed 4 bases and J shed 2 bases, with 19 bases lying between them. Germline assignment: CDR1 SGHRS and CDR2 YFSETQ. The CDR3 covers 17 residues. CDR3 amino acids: CASSPDGGAGGNQPQHF. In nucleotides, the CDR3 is TGCGCCAGCAGCCCGGATGGGGGTGCGGGCGGCAATCAGCCCCAGCATTTT.

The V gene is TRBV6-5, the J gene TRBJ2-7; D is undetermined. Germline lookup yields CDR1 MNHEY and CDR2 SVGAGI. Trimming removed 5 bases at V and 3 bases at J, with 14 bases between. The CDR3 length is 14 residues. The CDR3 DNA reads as TGTGCCAGCAGTCCCACGGATTTGGACTACGAGCAGTACTTC. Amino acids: CASSPTDLDYEQYF.

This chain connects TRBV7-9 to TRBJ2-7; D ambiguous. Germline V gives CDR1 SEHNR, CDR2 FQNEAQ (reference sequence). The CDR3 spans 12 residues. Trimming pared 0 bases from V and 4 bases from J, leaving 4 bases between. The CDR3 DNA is TGTGCCAGCAGCTTAGCAGAATACGAGCAGTACTTC. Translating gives CASSLAEYEQYF.

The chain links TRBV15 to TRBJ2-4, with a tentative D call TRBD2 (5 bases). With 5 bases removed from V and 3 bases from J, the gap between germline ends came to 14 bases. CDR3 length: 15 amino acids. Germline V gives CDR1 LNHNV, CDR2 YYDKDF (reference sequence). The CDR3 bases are TGTGCCACCAGCGAGGGAAGGGAATTCAAAAACATTCAGTACTTC. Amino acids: CATSEGREFKNIQYF.

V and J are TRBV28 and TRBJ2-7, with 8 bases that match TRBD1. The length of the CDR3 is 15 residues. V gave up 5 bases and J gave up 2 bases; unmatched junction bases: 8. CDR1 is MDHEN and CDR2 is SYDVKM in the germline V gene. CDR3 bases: TGTGCCAGCAGTACCGGGACAGGTTATCCCTACGAGCAGTACTTC. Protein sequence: CASSTGTGYPYEQYF. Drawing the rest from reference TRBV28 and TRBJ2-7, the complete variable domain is DVKVTQSSRYLVKRTGEKVFLECVQDMDHENMFWYRQDPGLGLRLIYFSYDVKMKEKGDIPEGYSVSREKKERFSLILESASTNQTSMYLCASSTGTGYPYEQYFGPGTRLTVT.

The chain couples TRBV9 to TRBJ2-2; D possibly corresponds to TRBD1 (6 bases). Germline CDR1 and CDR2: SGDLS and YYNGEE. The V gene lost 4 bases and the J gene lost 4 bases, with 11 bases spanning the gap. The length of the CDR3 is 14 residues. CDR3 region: CASSPGVGTGELFF. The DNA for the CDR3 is TGTGCCAGCAGCCCAGGGGTGGGCACCGGGGAGCTGTTTTTT. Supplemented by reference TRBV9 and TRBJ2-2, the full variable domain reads DSGVTQTPKHLITATGQRVTLRCSPRSGDLSVYWYQQSLDQGLQFLIQYYNGEERAKGNILERFSAQQFPDLHSELNLSSLELGDSALYFCASSPGVGTGELFFGEGSRLTVL.

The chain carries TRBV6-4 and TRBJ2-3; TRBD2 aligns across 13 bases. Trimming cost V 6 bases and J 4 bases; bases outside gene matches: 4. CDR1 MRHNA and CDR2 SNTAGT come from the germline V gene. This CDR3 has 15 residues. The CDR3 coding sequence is TGTGCCAGCAGCCCCACTAGCGGGGGGGCAGATACGCAGTATTTT. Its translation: CASSPTSGGADTQYF.

CDR3 loop: CASSQDPTGHAEAFF. DNA of the CDR3: TGTGCCAGCAGCCAAGATCCGACCGGGCACGCTGAAGCTTTCTTT. The chain recombines TRBV4-2 with TRBJ1-1; D gene unclear. CDR1 LGHNA and CDR2 YNFKEQ come from the germline V gene. The CDR3 extends over 15 amino acids. V was cut by 0 bases and J by 6 bases, with 14 bases left in between.

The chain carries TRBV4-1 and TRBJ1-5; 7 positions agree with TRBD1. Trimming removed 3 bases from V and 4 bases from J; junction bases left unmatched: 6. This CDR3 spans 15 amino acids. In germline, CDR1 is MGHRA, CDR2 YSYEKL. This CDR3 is CASSHRDSLNQPQHF. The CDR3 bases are TGCGCCAGCAGCCACAGGGACAGTTTAAATCAGCCCCAGCATTTT.

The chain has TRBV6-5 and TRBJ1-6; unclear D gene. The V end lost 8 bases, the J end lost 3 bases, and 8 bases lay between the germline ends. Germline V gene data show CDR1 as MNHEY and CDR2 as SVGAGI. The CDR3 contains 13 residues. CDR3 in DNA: TGTGCCAGCGGGGATCTCTATAATTCACCCCTCCACTTT. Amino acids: CASGDLYNSPLHF.